Following are 31 T cell receptor beta chains from one sample sequenced in a study of Japanese encephalitis immunity and Zika vaccine responses. For less than seven days, PBMCs labeled with CFSE were cultured with peptide pools at roughly 0.91 ug/mL each. TCRdb called the 5' RACE reads again in MiXCR, with one record for every CDR3 protein. The sample shows about 270 distinct CDR3 sequences, 9% to 13% of them seen only once. Sequences were derived from antigen-activated CD8+ T cells from blood, cultured, sampled during a Zika inactivated vaccine study. Receptor source: an adult woman who received an inactivated Zika virus vaccine.

By share of the sample, this clonotype is medium-sized. The gene calls are TRBV6-1 and TRBJ1-1; possible D gene TRBD1, 5 bases. V lost 1 base and J lost 5, with 11 bases in between. This CDR3 has 14 amino acids. Germline CDR1 reads MNHNS; CDR2 reads SASEGT. The CDR3 DNA follows: TGTGCCAGCAGTGAAGGGGGGGGTGGGACTGAAGCTTTCTTT. Translating gives CASSEGGGGTEAFF.

This clonotype has a handful of counts. The V gene is TRBV6-5, the J gene TRBJ2-2; perhaps TRBD2 as D (6 bases). The CDR3 is 14 amino acids. The V end was cut by 4 bases, the J end by 2 bases, with 8 bases between. Per germline, CDR1 MNHEY and CDR2 SVGAGI. The CDR3 region is CASSWDSNTGELFF. The CDR3, as DNA: TGTGCCAGCAGTTGGGACTCTAACACCGGGGAGCTGTTTTTT.

This clonotype is medium-sized by share. The chain uses TRBV15 and TRBJ1-1; 9 bases are shared with TRBD1. The CDR3 runs 16 residues. Germline assignment: CDR1 LNHNV and CDR2 YYDKDF (reference sequence). Trimming removed 2 bases from V and 5 bases from J; junction bases left unmatched: 9. CDR3 protein: CATSRPMGTGRTEAFF. For the CDR3, the DNA is TGTGCCACCAGCAGACCTATGGGGACAGGGCGGACTGAAGCTTTCTTT.

The chain has TRBV27 and TRBJ1-6, with D possibly being TRBD1 (5 bases). The V gene lost 0 bases and the J gene lost 7 bases, with 7 bases spanning the gap. CDR3 length: 14 residues. Germline values: CDR1 MNHEY, CDR2 SMNVEV (reference sequence). Here the CDR3 DNA reads TGTGCCAGCAGTTTATCCCCAGGGAATTCACCCCTCCACTTT. This codes for CASSLSPGNSPLHF.

As regards this clonotype: Just one base apart from a much larger clone, this may be a read error. J is TRBJ1-5 and V is TRBV4-1; D not resolved. Germline-derived CDR1 and CDR2 are MGHRA and YSYEKL. V lost 6 bases, J lost 5 bases, and 14 bases lay in between. The CDR3 is made up of 14 amino acids. The CDR3 is CASRFTLYDQPQHF. In DNA, the CDR3 is TGCGCCAGCAGATTTACACTGTACGATCAGCCCCAGCATTTT.

This clonotype ranks as medium-sized (0.01 to 0.1%). The chain has TRBV9 and TRBJ2-7; TRBD1 aligns across 7 bases. The CDR3 loop spans 14 amino acids. The ends lost 3 bases at V and 3 bases at J; junction bases unmatched: 6. Germline V gene lookup returns CDR1 SGDLS and CDR2 YYNGEE. CDR3 protein: CASSETGQNYEQYF. The CDR3 nucleotides are TGTGCCAGCAGCGAAACGGGACAGAACTACGAGCAGTACTTC.

J is TRBJ2-2 and V is TRBV5-1; D possibly corresponds to TRBD1 (6 bases). The CDR3 totals 15 residues. Trimming shortened V by 4 bases and J by 3 bases, and 13 bases separated the two germline ends. In germline, CDR1 is SGHRS, CDR2 YFSETQ. CDR3 in DNA: TGCGCCAGCAGCCAGGACAGTATACACACCGGGGAGCTGTTTTTT. Encoded protein: CASSQDSIHTGELFF.

This clonotype turned up a few times. The chain recombines TRBV28 with TRBJ2-1; D call uncertain. Looked up from germline, CDR1 is MDHEN and CDR2 is SYDVKM. This CDR3 spans 16 amino acids. V lost 2 bases and J lost 7, with 18 bases in between. CDR3 sequence reads: CASSLRWPSEGNEQFF. CDR3 bases: TGTGCCAGCAGTTTAAGATGGCCTTCTGAAGGGAATGAGCAGTTCTTC.

In its sample, this clonotype was seen a few times. This chain joins TRBV2 and TRBJ2-3, with 8 bases aligning to TRBD1. Trimming removed 9 bases from V and 3 bases from J; junction bases left unmatched: 2. CDR1 and CDR2 from the germline V gene are SNHLY and FYNNEI. This CDR3 is 12 amino acids long. This CDR3 is CARQGDTDTQYF. The CDR3 nucleotides are TGTGCCAGACAGGGGGATACAGATACGCAGTATTTT.

Only a few counts were recorded for this clonotype. A much bigger clone sits one base away, suggesting this may be a read error. The chain couples TRBV6-1 to TRBJ1-2, with 7 bases lining up with TRBD1. Germline V CDR1 and CDR2: MNHNS, SASEGT. This CDR3 region has 14 residues. CDR3 DNA sequence: TGTGCCAGCAGTGAGATAACAGGGGAGTATGGCTACGCCTTC. Translating gives CASSEITGEYGYAF.

In this sample, this clonotype turned up once. The rearrangement links TRBV7-2 to TRBJ2-5; the match to TRBD2 covers 8 bases. The CDR3 contains 13 residues. From germline, CDR1 is SGHTA and CDR2 FQGNSA. V lost 5 bases to trimming and J lost 6 bases; unmatched junction nucleotides: 5. CDR3 protein: CASSPTGGQTQYF. Here the CDR3 DNA reads TGTGCCAGCAGCCCAACGGGGGGGCAGACCCAGTACTTC.

This clonotype is hyperexpanded within its sample. This chain connects TRBV20-1 to TRBJ2-7; 10 bases fit TRBD2. Germline V gene lookup returns CDR1 DFQATT and CDR2 SNEGSKA (reference sequence). CDR3 length: 16 residues. V trimming: 3 bases; J trimming: 1 base; junction bases outside the gene matches: 9. CDR3 bases: TGCAGTGCTAGGGAACTAGCGGGATGGATATCCTACGAGCAGTACTTC. This translates into CSARELAGWISYEQYF.

This clonotype was detected a few times. The chain has TRBV6-4 and TRBJ2-1; 11 bases align to TRBD2. This CDR3 comprises 15 residues. Trimming at V came to 3 bases and at J to 6 bases, leaving 4 bases not matched to a gene. Per the germline V gene, CDR1 is MRHNA and CDR2 is SNTAGT. The CDR3 here is CASSDDSGGANEQFF. CDR3 DNA: TGTGCCAGCAGTGATGATAGCGGGGGGGCCAATGAGCAGTTCTTC.

Within the sample, this clonotype is large. The chain links TRBV27 to TRBJ2-5; no firm D call. V was cut by 2 bases and J by 0 bases, with 4 bases left in between. Germline V gene lookup returns CDR1 MNHEY and CDR2 SMNVEV (reference sequence). This CDR3 comprises 13 residues. CDR3 amino acids: CASSLQYQETQYF. In DNA, the CDR3 is TGTGCCAGCAGTTTACAGTACCAAGAGACCCAGTACTTC.

The chain couples TRBV7-9 to TRBJ1-2, with TRBD1 as a possible D gene (6 bases). Germline loops: CDR1 SEHNR, CDR2 FQNEAQ (reference sequence). V gave up 2 bases and J gave up 4 bases, with 11 bases separating them. This CDR3 spans 14 amino acids. DNA for the CDR3: TGTGCCAGCAGCTTAAACAGGGTCGGCTATGGCTACACCTTC. It specifies CASSLNRVGYGYTF.

This clonotype has a handful of counts. This chain connects TRBV20-1 to TRBJ2-1; D uncertain. V dropped 3 bases and J dropped 3 bases, with 6 bases sitting between them. Germline assignment: CDR1 DFQATT and CDR2 SNEGSKA (reference sequence). The CDR3 spans 12 residues. This CDR3 is CSASGNYNEQFF. CDR3 DNA sequence: TGCAGTGCTAGCGGAAACTACAATGAGCAGTTCTTC.

This clonotype was seen only a few times. V is TRBV6-5 and J is TRBJ2-7; 11 bases map to TRBD2. The germline V gene encodes CDR1 MNHEY and CDR2 SVGAGI. The CDR3 spans 16 residues. V was pared by 4 bases and J by 3 bases, with 8 bases of the junction left unmatched. In nucleotides, the CDR3 is TGTGCCAGCAGTTCAATACTAGCGGGGGCCTACTACGAGCAGTACTTC. Its translation: CASSSILAGAYYEQYF.

The chain uses TRBV28 and TRBJ2-6; a possible D gene is TRBD1 (5 bases). The CDR3 is 18 amino acids. Germline CDR1 is MDHEN and CDR2 is SYDVKM. Trimming stripped 7 bases from V and 3 bases from J, with 22 bases between. CDR3 sequence reads: CASTARGFRSSGANVLTF. CDR3 in DNA: TGTGCCAGCACCGCTAGGGGCTTTCGTTCGAGTGGGGCCAACGTCCTGACTTTC. Based on the CDR3 plus reference TRBV28 and TRBJ2-6, the full variable domain is DVKVTQSSRYLVKRTGEKVFLECVQDMDHENMFWYRQDPGLGLRLIYFSYDVKMKEKGDIPEGYSVSREKKERFSLILESASTNQTSMYLCASTARGFRSSGANVLTFGAGSRLTVL.

This clonotype rates as large. The CDR3 region has the DNA TGCGCCAGCAGCCCCCGGTTGGGGGGGCTAGAGACCCAGTACTTC. Protein: CASSPRLGGLETQYF. The chain links TRBV4-1 to TRBJ2-5, with D maybe TRBD2 (7 bases). The length of the CDR3 is 15 residues. Trimming removed 4 bases at V and 4 bases at J, with 16 bases between. Germline V CDR1 and CDR2: MGHRA, YSYEKL.

This clonotype is judged hyperexpanded. The chain couples TRBV3-1 to TRBJ1-1, with D possibly being TRBD1 (5 bases). Germline CDR1 LGHDT, CDR2 YNNKEL (reference sequence). CDR3 length: 16 amino acids. The V end was cut by 0 bases, the J end by 4 bases, with 15 bases between. Here the CDR3 DNA reads TGTGCCAGCAGCCAAGAGACAGAGCTACCTAGCACTGAAGCTTTCTTT. This sequence encodes CASSQETELPSTEAFF.

The CDR3 spells CASRGQGGAFF. In nucleotides, the CDR3 is TGTGCCAGCAGGGGACAGGGGGGAGCTTTCTTT. This rearrangement joins TRBV27 to TRBJ1-1; TRBD1 matches 11 bases. The CDR3 runs 11 residues. Germline CDR1 MNHEY, CDR2 SMNVEV (reference sequence). V dropped 6 bases and J dropped 10; count of bases not matched to a gene: 1.

This clonotype was seen more than once but under ten times. The chain couples TRBV14 to TRBJ2-7, with 7 bases that match TRBD2. The CDR3 runs 15 residues. CDR1 is SGHDN and CDR2 is FVKESK in the germline V gene. J lost 1 base, V lost 0 bases, and 3 bases had no gene match. CDR3: CASSQDWGGSYEQYF. The CDR3 DNA is TGTGCCAGCAGCCAAGATTGGGGGGGTTCCTACGAGCAGTACTTC.

This clonotype qualifies as medium-sized. The chain employs TRBV7-9 and TRBJ2-7; 8 nucleotides align to TRBD2. The trim removed 5 bases at V and 3 bases at J, leaving 12 bases unmatched. The CDR3 is 16 residues long. In germline, CDR1 is SEHNR, CDR2 FQNEAQ (reference sequence). The CDR3 DNA reads TGTGCCAGCAGCCCCAGTGGGCGGGGGGCGGACTACGAGCAGTACTTC. It translates to CASSPSGRGADYEQYF. Drawing the rest from reference TRBV7-9 and TRBJ2-7, the complete variable domain is DTGVSQNPRHKITKRGQNVTFRCDPISEHNRLYWYRQTLGQGPEFLTYFQNEAQLEKSRLLSDRFSAERPKGSFSTLEIQRTEQGDSAMYLCASSPSGRGADYEQYFGPGTRLTVT.

By share of the sample, this clonotype is large (0.1 to 1%). The chain recombines TRBV7-9 with TRBJ2-1, with D possibly TRBD1 on 6 matching bases. V lost 5 bases and J lost 5, with 13 bases in between. CDR1 and CDR2 from the germline V gene are SEHNR and FQNEAQ (reference sequence). This CDR3 has 14 amino acids. The CDR3 loop reads CASSPRDRHNEQFF. CDR3 nucleotides: TGTGCCAGCAGCCCCCGCGACAGGCACAATGAGCAGTTCTTC.

By share, this clonotype ranks as large. This chain connects TRBV7-8 to TRBJ2-5, with 10 bases matching TRBD2. Trimming at V came to 1 base and at J to 3 bases, leaving 11 bases not matched to a gene. In germline, CDR1 is SGHVS, CDR2 FQNEAQ. The CDR3 is made up of 18 amino acids. For the CDR3, the DNA is TGTGCCAGCAGCTTAGTTGTTCTAGCGGGAGCCCTTGAAGAGACCCAGTACTTC. This codes for CASSLVVLAGALEETQYF.

This clonotype is medium-sized. The genes are TRBV2 and TRBJ1-4; tentatively, D is TRBD1 (6 bases). Trimming shortened V by 6 bases and J by 2 bases, and 13 bases separated the two germline ends. There are 15 residues in the CDR3. Germline loops: CDR1 SNHLY, CDR2 FYNNEI. DNA for the CDR3: TGTGCCAGCAGGCCCACAGGGTTGACTAATGAAAAACTGTTTTTT. Translated, it gives CASRPTGLTNEKLFF.

This chain links TRBV28 with TRBJ1-1; unclear D gene. V was trimmed by 5 bases and J by 5 bases, leaving 9 bases between them. This CDR3 has 12 amino acids. Germline CDR1 reads MDHEN; CDR2 reads SYDVKM. The CDR3 is CASSPARTEAFF. CDR3 nucleotide sequence: TGTGCCAGCAGTCCCGCCCGGACTGAAGCTTTCTTT.

Judged by abundance, this clonotype is medium-sized (0.01 to 0.1%). The chain employs TRBV5-1 and TRBJ2-5, with unresolved D. The CDR3 is 22 residues long. V was clipped by 7 bases and J by 1 base, with 38 bases between them. Germline V gives CDR1 SGHRS, CDR2 YFSETQ. The CDR3 coding sequence is TGCGCCAGCCCTCCTGAACCACCTTCTGGTTCTAATGAACCCCGAGGCCAAGAGACCCAGTACTTC. Translation: CASPPEPPSGSNEPRGQETQYF.

Within the sample, this clonotype is large. This rearrangement joins TRBV27 to TRBJ1-1, with D perhaps matching TRBD1 (6 bases). The germline V and J ends were trimmed by 2 bases and 5 bases, with 12 bases remaining between them. The CDR3 totals 14 residues. Per the germline V gene, CDR1 is MNHEY and CDR2 is SMNVEV (reference sequence). For the CDR3, the DNA is TGTGCCAGCAGTTTAAGGGGGGGTCAAACTGAAGCTTTCTTT. Translating gives CASSLRGGQTEAFF.

This clonotype is medium-sized (0.01 to 0.1%) by share. The rearrangement joins TRBV9 to TRBJ2-5; 7 bases fit TRBD2. CDR1 is SGDLS, CDR2 YYNGEE, per germline. V was pared by 3 bases and J by 5 bases, with 7 bases of the junction left unmatched. This CDR3 contains 14 residues. CDR3 in DNA: TGTGCCAGCAGCGCGGGGGGTTTTTCGGAGACCCAGTACTTC. This sequence encodes CASSAGGFSETQYF.

In its sample, this clonotype ranks as medium-sized. The chain couples TRBV10-3 to TRBJ1-1; D might be TRBD1 (6 bases). The germline gives CDR1 ENHRY, CDR2 SYGVKD. Trimming pared 0 bases from V and 5 bases from J, leaving 13 bases between. The CDR3 contains 15 residues. The CDR3 DNA reads as TGTGCCATCAGTGAGTCCTACAGGGTGAGGACTGAAGCTTTCTTT. Its protein is CAISESYRVRTEAFF.